The present TCR beta chain was sequenced within a study of regulatory T cells in long-lasting Graves disease. Study-level results: Possibly, too few samples lowered accuracy. Among samples with persistent disease, TRBV28, TRBJ1-2 and TRBJ2-5 were favored.

This clonotype was counted ten times or more. Antigen unknown. V was cut by 0 bases and J by 2 bases, with 14 bases left in between. The CDR3 is 16 residues long. Time point given: persistent/refractory GD, antithyroid drugs over 5 years with positive TRAb. PBMC-extracted RNA yielded the TCR library. Library construction for TCR beta used iRepertoire HTBI primers and Arm-PCR of CDR3 regions. One entry per CDR3 protein, called by TCRdb with MiXCR from the multiplex PCR reads. This table has about 310,000 distinct CDR3 sequences, around 20% appearing once. The chain joins TRBV12-3 or TRBV12-4 to TRBJ2-7, with no clear D. The material was peripheral blood mononuclear cells (PBMCs), obtained when the disease was refractory, from a patient treated with antithyroid drugs. This clonotype was obtained from a female donor with Graves disease. The CDR3 reads CASSLAVALPAYEQYF. DNA for the CDR3: TGTGCCAGCAGTTTAGCGGTGGCACTACCGGCCTACGAGCAGTACTTC.